This T cell receptor beta chain was documented in a study of T cell repertoires in cytomegalovirus infection. Study-wide background: Matching HLA type, along with CMV infection, was indicated by public TCR beta signatures. Findings of the study overall: Summed public TCR beta family frequency identified CMV carriers bearing the relevant HLA. Ex vivo responses were dominated by HLA-C-restricted CMV-specific TCR beta clonotypes.

This clonotype was observed once. Its antigen remains unidentified. This may be a read error, as it is one base from a much larger clone. One entry per CDR3 protein, called by TCRdb with MiXCR from the reads. The sample carries approximately 500,000 distinct CDR3 sequences, approximately 15% recorded once. This CDR3 has 16 residues. CDR1 and CDR2 (germline): MNHNS, SASEGT. The chain joins TRBV6-1 to TRBJ1-2, with 7 bases matching TRBD1. The TCR originated in a human donor in good health (CMV status not recorded). Some clones in this sample may be carry-over from other donors' samples. Material: CD8+ T cells from PBMCs. The CDR3, as DNA: TGTGCCAGCAGTGAAGCGCGACAGGGCCGAGCCTATGTCTACACCTTC. Its translation is CASSEARQGRAYVYTF.